This T cell receptor (beta chain) was sequenced for a study of blood T cell repertoires in COVID-19. Study summary: The origin of the acute and convalescent COVID-19 samples was the United States, Italy and Spain. T cells, B-cell-depleted T cells, or PBMCs provided the cDNA or gDNA that served as material.

Source study methods: Nucleated cell counts were estimated from reference gene primer amplification. Sequencing used immunoSEQ multiplex PCR; TCRdb keeps in-frame clones, though not all of them. V and J calls and clone size are those listed in that table; D and trimming were worked out from the DNA. Of 25,000 to 30,000 clones in the sample, roughly nine tenths are singletons; the top ten hold 3.5%. Germline V lookup: CDR1 SGHNT, CDR2 YYREEE (reference sequence). The CDR3 has 16 amino acids. Trimming at V came to 0 bases and at J to 0 bases, leaving 3 bases not matched to a gene. The rearrangement links TRBV5-4 to TRBJ1-1; TRBD1 matches at 9 bases. The sequenced sample was peripheral blood. This clonotype was sampled from a human donor in a cohort sampled during active COVID-19. The DNA for the CDR3 is TGTGCCAGCAGCTTGGGACAGGGGGAGGTGAACACTGAAGCTTTCTTT. The encoded protein is CASSLGQGEVNTEAFF.